Below, 16 T cell receptor beta chains from the same sample are listed, as sequenced in a study of T cell repertoires in cytomegalovirus infection (dated by TCRdb to 2018 to 2020). These receptors lack a known antigen. The sample's treatment or condition label, in plain terms: in vitro stimulation with specific CMV peptide epitopes to enrich CMV-specific T cells. Instrument used: Illumina HiSeq 1500. TCRdb reprocessed the public reads (quality trimming at Q25 with fastp, clone calling with MiXCR) and kept in-frame beta chains. Every entry covers one CDR3 protein and lists the most common genes and DNA from its rows. The sample includes some 920,000 distinct CDR3 sequences, with approximately 33% observed a single time. The ten top clones hold 13% of the sample. The sample consisted of cultured CD8+ T cells from PBMCs, taken from culture after CMV antigen stimulation. These receptors came from a human donor in good health (CMV status not recorded). Some clones in this sample may be carry-over from other donors' samples.

In this sample, this clonotype turned up a few times. The chain is built from TRBV12-3 or TRBV12-4 and TRBJ1-1; D is ambiguous. CDR3 length equals 14 residues. Trimming left V 5 bases short and J 4 bases short, with 14 bases between. The CDR3, as DNA: TGTGCCAGCAGTCCACTGGCGAGATTCACTGAAGCTTTCTTT. Residues: CASSPLARFTEAFF.

This chain joins TRBV9 and TRBJ2-2, with no clear D. Germline loops: CDR1 SGDLS, CDR2 YYNGEE. Trimming took off 0 bases at V and 9 bases at J, with 9 bases between the two ends. This CDR3 contains 13 residues. CDR3 protein: CASSVVPLRELFF. The CDR3 DNA reads as TGTGCCAGCAGCGTAGTACCCCTAAGGGAGCTGTTTTTT.

The chain recombines TRBV2 with TRBJ2-7; TRBD1 might be the D (5 bases). CDR3 size: 13 residues. The germline V gene has CDR1 SNHLY and CDR2 FYNNEI. V was cut by 8 bases and J by 2 bases, with 13 bases left in between. This CDR3 reads CASGQGGTYEQYF. The CDR3 DNA follows: TGTGCCAGCGGGCAGGGTGGAACCTACGAGCAGTACTTC. The full variable domain, its missing parts supplied by reference TRBV2 and TRBJ2-7, is EPEVTQTPSHQVTQMGQEVILRCVPISNHLYFYWYRQILGQKVEFLVSFYNNEISEKSEIFDDQFSVERPDGSNFTLKIRSTKLEDSAMYFCASGQGGTYEQYFGPGTRLTVT.

About this clonotype: The conserved phenylalanine or tryptophan normally closing the CDR3 is absent here, so this likely arose from a read error. V gene TRBV7-6 combines with J gene TRBJ2-1; 9 bases are a match to TRBD1. V lost 5 bases, J lost 2 bases, and 7 bases stayed unmatched. Germline V lookup: CDR1 SGHVS, CDR2 FNYEAQ. This CDR3 is 16 amino acids long. In DNA, the CDR3 is TGTGCCAGCAGCCTAGGGGACAGGGATCCCTACAATGAGCAGTTCTCC. Translation gives CASSLGDRDPYNEQFS.

The chain uses TRBV19 and TRBJ2-4, with unresolved D. The CDR3 has 14 amino acids. The V end lost 6 bases, the J end lost 0 bases, and 9 bases lay between the germline ends. Germline values: CDR1 LNHDA, CDR2 SQIVND (reference sequence). DNA of the CDR3: TGTGCCAGTAGAAACGGAATAGCCAAAAACATTCAGTACTTC. It yields the protein CASRNGIAKNIQYF.

This sequence joins TRBV6-1 and TRBJ1-1, with D perhaps matching TRBD1 (5 bases). Trimming removed 6 bases from V and 4 bases from J, with 12 bases in between. The CDR3 sequence is 13 residues long. Germline-derived CDR1 and CDR2 are MNHNS and SASEGT. This chain's CDR3 is CASSYGGITEAFF. CDR3 DNA sequence: TGTGCCAGCAGCTATGGGGGTATCACTGAAGCTTTCTTT.

The chain combines TRBV6-5 with TRBJ1-2; D is undetermined. With 6 bases removed from V and 0 bases from J, the gap between germline ends came to 14 bases. The CDR3 has 15 amino acids. Germline lookup yields CDR1 MNHEY and CDR2 SVGAGI. This CDR3 is CASSPEQAPNYGYTF. In DNA, the CDR3 is TGTGCCAGCAGCCCCGAGCAGGCGCCTAACTATGGCTACACCTTC.

Points on this clonotype: One end of the junction is discordant with germline, which a read error may explain. This chain connects TRBV7-6 to TRBJ2-3; D gene uncertain. Per the germline V gene, CDR1 is SGHVS and CDR2 is FNYEAQ. CDR3 length equals 13 residues. CDR3 loop: CVSSLDHTDTQYF. The CDR3 bases are TGTGTCAGCAGCCTCGATCACACAGATACGCAGTATTTT.

This clonotype was detected a few times. The chain is built from TRBV7-4 and TRBJ2-1, with D unresolved. The CDR3 is 13 amino acids. V shed 3 bases and J shed 6 bases, with 9 bases lying between them. In germline, CDR1 is SGHVT, CDR2 SQSDAQ. CDR3 sequence reads: CASSFPGRNEQFF. The CDR3 nucleotides are TGTGCCAGCAGCTTTCCGGGCCGCAATGAGCAGTTCTTC. The variable domain in full, completed from reference TRBV7-4 and TRBJ2-1, reads GAGVSQSPRYKVAKRGRDVALRCDSISGHVTLYWYRQTLGQGSEVLTYSQSDAQRDKSGRPSGRFSAERPERSVSTLKIQRTEQGDSAVYLCASSFPGRNEQFFGPGTRLTVL.

There are many counts of this clonotype. This chain connects TRBV7-9 to TRBJ2-2; perhaps TRBD2 as D (5 bases). The CDR3 is made up of 16 amino acids. Per the germline V gene, CDR1 is SEHNR and CDR2 is FQNEAQ (reference sequence). The V end was cut by 0 bases, the J end by 4 bases, with 12 bases between. CDR3 in DNA: TGTGCCAGCAGCTTAGCCGGGATACGGGCCACCGGGGAGCTGTTTTTT. This gives the protein CASSLAGIRATGELFF.

This sequence joins TRBV5-4 and TRBJ1-1; tentative D call: TRBD1 (5 bases). Looked up from germline, CDR1 is SGHNT and CDR2 is YYREEE (reference sequence). Trimming took 0 bases from V and 7 from J, leaving 10 bases between them. The CDR3 contains 13 residues. This CDR3 is CASSLGQPNEAFF. As DNA, the CDR3 is TGTGCCAGCAGCTTGGGACAGCCGAATGAAGCTTTCTTT.

This clonotype was found a few times. The rearrangement joins TRBV12-3 or TRBV12-4 to TRBJ1-6; D gene ambiguous. Trimming stripped 6 bases from V and 4 bases from J, with 13 bases between. The CDR3 extends over 15 amino acids. The CDR3 sequence: CASSLHRGYNSPLHF. The CDR3 coding sequence is TGTGCCAGCAGCCTACACAGAGGATATAATTCACCCCTCCACTTT.

This clonotype appeared a single time. The V gene is TRBV27, the J gene TRBJ1-4, with TRBD1 as a possible D gene (5 bases). V lost 1 base, J lost 8 bases, and 11 bases lay in between. Germline V gives CDR1 MNHEY, CDR2 SMNVEV (reference sequence). This CDR3 spans 14 amino acids. The CDR3 sequence: CASSLYRPGEKLFF. The CDR3 bases are TGTGCCAGCAGTTTATACAGGCCTGGGGAAAAACTGTTTTTT.

Turning to this clonotype: A much larger clonotype is one base distant, so this may be a read error. The chain joins TRBV7-6 to TRBJ2-3, with D possibly TRBD2 on 5 matching bases. Germline V gives CDR1 SGHVS, CDR2 FNYEAQ. V lost 1 base and J lost 3, with 11 bases in between. The CDR3 loop spans 15 amino acids. The CDR3 spells CASSLGRGITDTQYF. CDR3 DNA sequence: TGTGCCAGCAGCTTAGGACGGGGTATTACAGATACGCAGTATTTT.

This clonotype has just a few counts. One end of the junction varies from germline; a read error may be responsible. The V gene is TRBV7-7, the J gene TRBJ2-5, with 7 bases matching TRBD2. The germline gives CDR1 SSHAT, CDR2 FNYEAQ (reference sequence). CDR3 length equals 15 residues. CDR3 in DNA: TGTGCTAGCAGCTTAGCGGGTTCACCGCAAGAGACCCAGTACTTC. Encoded protein: CASSLAGSPQETQYF.

In its sample, this clonotype was seen a few times. This chain joins TRBV7-8 and TRBJ2-5; either TRBD1 or TRBD2 may fit D (6 bases each). The CDR3 loop spans 17 amino acids. The germline gives CDR1 SGHVS, CDR2 FQNEAQ. V lost 3 bases, J lost 4 bases, and 21 bases lay in between. CDR3 loop: CASSLRGTGGRRETQYF. CDR3 in DNA: TGTGCCAGCAGCTTGAGGGGGACTGGGGGGAGGCGAGAGACCCAGTACTTC.